This passage covers 2 T cell receptor beta chains from one sample sequenced in a study of T cells after yellow fever vaccination. TCRdb reprocessed the 5' RACE reads via MiXCR and lists one record per CDR3 protein. The sample includes about 320,000 distinct CDR3 sequences, 3.5% to 5% of them seen just once. Sequenced here: PBMCs, sampled 15 days after the yellow fever booster vaccination. The origin of the receptors is a man aged 18 to 29 who received the YFV17D yellow fever vaccine.

The V call is TRBV7-2, the J call TRBJ1-2; TRBD1 is a possible D gene (6 bases). CDR1 and CDR2 (germline): SGHTA, FQGNSA. The V gene lost 3 bases and the J gene lost 4 bases, with 15 bases spanning the gap. The CDR3 covers 15 residues. The CDR3 DNA is TGTGCCAGCAGCTTCGCGGGGGCGCTTGCCTATGGCTACACCTTC. Amino acid sequence: CASSFAGALAYGYTF.

This clonotype was counted a few times. The gene calls are TRBV7-2 and TRBJ1-4, with a possible D match to TRBD1 (6 bases). The CDR3 covers 14 residues. Germline CDR1 reads SGHTA; CDR2 reads FQGNSA. V lost 10 bases and J 3 bases, leaving 15 bases between the germline ends. In DNA form, the CDR3 reads TGTGCCACAGGGGCGACAGGCCCTAATGAAAAACTGTTTTTT. Protein: CATGATGPNEKLFF.